A selection of T cell receptor beta chains follows, all from one sample in a study of shared clonotypes between healthy human individuals. Clones were sequenced by immunoSEQ multiplex PCR, and TCRdb holds only the in-frame ones, with some missing. Found here are roughly 2,300,000 clones, less than 95% of them singletons; the top ten hold 0.3% to 0.45%. Sequencing was carried out using naive CD4+ T cells from PBMCs. The receptor set was obtained from a man aged 18 to 35 in good health. Some clones in this sample may be carry-over from other donors' samples. The CDR3 runs from the conserved cysteine through the conserved F or W. The D gene is left open where the match is weak. Only some rows state a clone size, as once, few, many or a class for expanded clones.

len: 15; j_gene: TRBJ2-7; d_gene: -; abundance: -; v_gene: TRBV14; CDR3nt: TGTGCCAGCAGCCAAGCCGGGGGCCCAAGCTACGAGCAGTACTTC; CDR3aa: CASSQAGGPSYEQYF
len: 15; j_gene: TRBJ2-7; d_gene: -; abundance: -; v_gene: TRBV19; CDR3nt: TGTGCCAGTAGTAACCACGGGGGACGATTTTACGAGCAGTACTTC; CDR3aa: CASSNHGGRFYEQYF
len: 17; j_gene: TRBJ2-7; d_gene: TRBD2; abundance: -; v_gene: TRBV19; CDR3nt: TGTGCCAGTACACCTAGCGGGAGAATCATGGGGGATTACGAGCAGTACTTC; CDR3aa: CASTPSGRIMGDYEQYF
len: 14; j_gene: TRBJ2-5; d_gene: -; abundance: -; v_gene: TRBV28; CDR3nt: TGTGCCAGCAGTTTGTGGGGGTTTGGGGAGACCCAGTACTTC; CDR3aa: CASSLWGFGETQYF
len: 16; j_gene: TRBJ1-1; d_gene: -; abundance: -; v_gene: TRBV5-6; CDR3nt: TGTGCCAGCAGCTCAGCAGGGATCCAATTGAACACTGAAGCTTTCTTT; CDR3aa: CASSSAGIQLNTEAFF
len: 14; j_gene: TRBJ1-1; d_gene: -; abundance: -; v_gene: TRBV6-5; CDR3nt: TGTGCCAGCAGTACGGCCGACTCGGACACTGAAGCTTTCTTT; CDR3aa: CASSTADSDTEAFF
len: 16; j_gene: TRBJ2-2; d_gene: -; abundance: -; v_gene: TRBV11-3; CDR3nt: TGTGCCAGCAGCTTTTCGGGAGCCCCGAACACCGGGGAGCTGTTTTTT; CDR3aa: CASSFSGAPNTGELFF
len: 14; j_gene: TRBJ2-7; d_gene: -; abundance: -; v_gene: TRBV6-1; CDR3nt: TGTGCCAGCAGTGCTGTAGGGAGCTCCTACGAGCAGTACTTC; CDR3aa: CASSAVGSSYEQYF
len: 15; j_gene: TRBJ2-7; d_gene: TRBD1; abundance: -; v_gene: TRBV5-4; CDR3nt: TGTGCCAGCAGTTTCCCGGGACAGCGAGCCTACGAGCAGTACTTC; CDR3aa: CASSFPGQRAYEQYF
len: 15; j_gene: TRBJ1-5; d_gene: TRBD1; abundance: -; v_gene: TRBV5-7; CDR3nt: TGTGCCAGCAGCTTGGGGACAGGGGGCGGTCAGCCCCAGCATTTT; CDR3aa: CASSLGTGGGQPQHF
len: 8; j_gene: TRBJ2-1; d_gene: -; abundance: -; v_gene: TRBV29-1; CDR3nt: TGCAGCTTTGGTGAGCAGTTCTTC; CDR3aa: CSFGEQFF
len: 16; j_gene: TRBJ2-7; d_gene: TRBD1; abundance: -; v_gene: TRBV6-4; CDR3nt: TGTGCCAGCAGTGTCACATTCGGGACAGGGGTCGCCGAGCAGTACTTC; CDR3aa: CASSVTFGTGVAEQYF
len: 13; j_gene: TRBJ1-2; d_gene: -; abundance: -; v_gene: TRBV5-6; CDR3nt: TGTGCCAGCAGCTTTTCCAGGACTAATGGCTACACCTTC; CDR3aa: CASSFSRTNGYTF
len: 12; j_gene: TRBJ2-7; d_gene: TRBD2; abundance: -; v_gene: TRBV5-1; CDR3nt: TGCGCCAGCAGATCCGGGAGGGGGGAGCAGTACTTC; CDR3aa: CASRSGRGEQYF
len: 15; j_gene: TRBJ2-1; d_gene: -; abundance: -; v_gene: TRBV9; CDR3nt: TGTGCCAGCAGCTTCCTTACTAGCTCAGACAATGAGCAGTTCTTC; CDR3aa: CASSFLTSSDNEQFF
len: 12; j_gene: TRBJ2-7; d_gene: -; abundance: -; v_gene: TRBV29-1; CDR3nt: TGCAGCGTTGGACTAGTGGGCTACGAGCAGTACTTC; CDR3aa: CSVGLVGYEQYF
len: 16; j_gene: TRBJ2-2; d_gene: -; abundance: -; v_gene: TRBV11-2; CDR3nt: TGTGCCAGCAGCTTAGCCAGGCCCTCATACACCGGGGAGCTGTTTTTT; CDR3aa: CASSLARPSYTGELFF
len: 14; j_gene: TRBJ1-2; d_gene: -; abundance: -; v_gene: TRBV7-2; CDR3nt: TGTGCCAGCAGCTTAGGTTCCAGGGATCGTGGCTACACCTTC; CDR3aa: CASSLGSRDRGYTF
len: 15; j_gene: TRBJ1-2; d_gene: TRBD1; abundance: -; v_gene: TRBV28; CDR3nt: TGTGCCAGCAGGCCGGGACAGGGTCCTAACTATGGCTACACCTTC; CDR3aa: CASRPGQGPNYGYTF
len: 13; j_gene: TRBJ2-2; d_gene: -; abundance: -; v_gene: TRBV30; CDR3nt: TGTGCCTGGAGTGTCGCAGGGGCCGGGGAGCTGTTTTTT; CDR3aa: CAWSVAGAGELFF
len: 12; j_gene: TRBJ1-2; d_gene: -; abundance: -; v_gene: TRBV9; CDR3nt: TGTGCCAGCAGCGTTGGCAACTATGGCTACACCTTC; CDR3aa: CASSVGNYGYTF
len: 13; j_gene: TRBJ1-2; d_gene: -; abundance: -; v_gene: TRBV5-4; CDR3nt: TGTGCCAGCAGCTTGGACAGGGAATATGGCTACACCTTC; CDR3aa: CASSLDREYGYTF
len: 18; j_gene: TRBJ1-5; d_gene: -; abundance: -; v_gene: TRBV1; CDR3nt: TGCACCAGCAGCCAAGACCAGGGGGCCTGCTATAGCAATCAGCCCCAGCATTTT; CDR3aa: CTSSQDQGACYSNQPQHF
len: 14; j_gene: TRBJ1-1; d_gene: -; abundance: -; v_gene: TRBV6-5; CDR3nt: TGTGCCAGCAGGACTCCTACGGCGAACACTGAAGCTTTCTTT; CDR3aa: CASRTPTANTEAFF
len: 16; j_gene: TRBJ2-2; d_gene: TRBD2; abundance: -; v_gene: TRBV7-7; CDR3nt: TGTGCCAGCAGCCCCGTAGCGGGAGGGCCGACCGGGGAGCTGTTTTTT; CDR3aa: CASSPVAGGPTGELFF
len: 12; j_gene: TRBJ1-2; d_gene: -; abundance: -; v_gene: TRBV7-9; CDR3nt: TGTGCCAGCAGCCGAGGGGACTATGGCTACACCTTC; CDR3aa: CASSRGDYGYTF
len: 15; j_gene: TRBJ1-5; d_gene: -; abundance: -; v_gene: TRBV19; CDR3nt: TGTGCCAGTAGAGGGGGATCCCATGGCAATCAGCCCCAGCATTTT; CDR3aa: CASRGGSHGNQPQHF
len: 14; j_gene: TRBJ1-1; d_gene: -; abundance: -; v_gene: TRBV18; CDR3nt: TGTGCCAGCTCGCCGTCAGGGATGAACACTGAAGCTTTCTTT; CDR3aa: CASSPSGMNTEAFF
len: 14; j_gene: TRBJ2-5; d_gene: -; abundance: once; v_gene: TRBV14; CDR3nt: TGTGCCAGCAGCCAAGATCAAAGGGTCGAGACCCAGTACTTC; CDR3aa: CASSQDQRVETQYF
len: 13; j_gene: TRBJ1-1; d_gene: TRBD1; abundance: once; v_gene: TRBV5-6; CDR3nt: TGTGCCAGCAGCTCTGACAGGGGTACTGAAGCTTTCTTT; CDR3aa: CASSSDRGTEAFF
len: 12; j_gene: TRBJ2-7; d_gene: TRBD2; abundance: -; v_gene: TRBV2; CDR3nt: TGTGCCAGCAGTCAACTAGCGTACGAGCAGTACTTC; CDR3aa: CASSQLAYEQYF
len: 14; j_gene: TRBJ1-1; d_gene: -; abundance: -; v_gene: TRBV7-3; CDR3nt: TGTGCCAGCAGCTCGTCGGGTGGCAGTTCTGAAGCTTTCTTT; CDR3aa: CASSSSGGSSEAFF
len: 14; j_gene: TRBJ2-1; d_gene: TRBD1; abundance: -; v_gene: TRBV7-2; CDR3nt: TGTGCCAGCAGCGCCGGACAGGGAATGGGTGAGCAGTTCTTC; CDR3aa: CASSAGQGMGEQFF
len: 13; j_gene: TRBJ1-5; d_gene: TRBD1; abundance: few; v_gene: TRBV10-3; CDR3nt: TGTGCCGGATCGACAGGGGTCAATCAGCCCCAGCATTTT; CDR3aa: CAGSTGVNQPQHF